The entry below gives a single T cell receptor beta chain sequence along with its context. Its antigen is as yet unknown. Mismatch with germline at one junction end may stem from a read error. The data stem from a study of blood T cells in healthy people across ages. Study-wide results and caveats: Naive T cell percentage by flow cytometry tracked strongly with beta diversity.

Healthy Caucasian individuals from Russia aged roughly 6 to 90 served as donors. Sample-barcoded 5' priming and a J-beta primer mix drove a second PCR of 7 to 11 cycles. Every sample produced at least 2.5 million CDR3-containing paired-end reads. A single record per CDR3 protein comes from TCRdb applying MiXCR to the 5' RACE reads. This table holds some 800,000 distinct CDR3 sequences, roughly 25% found once. Looked up from germline, CDR1 is MNHEY and CDR2 is SMNVEV (reference sequence). The CDR3 is made up of 15 amino acids. This same sample was also part of a study on T cells of mothers and their children. That work contributes: With unrelated pairs as the comparison, related mother-child pairs had a slightly higher overlap that was not significant.

This sequence was found in a boy younger than 18 in good health. The sample consisted of blood. The J gene is TRBJ2-7, the V gene TRBV27; D ambiguous. This chain's CDR3 is CASSLLSVSSYEQYF. The DNA of the CDR3 is TGTGCCAGCAGTTTACTTTCAGTAAGCTCCTATGAGCAGTACTTC.